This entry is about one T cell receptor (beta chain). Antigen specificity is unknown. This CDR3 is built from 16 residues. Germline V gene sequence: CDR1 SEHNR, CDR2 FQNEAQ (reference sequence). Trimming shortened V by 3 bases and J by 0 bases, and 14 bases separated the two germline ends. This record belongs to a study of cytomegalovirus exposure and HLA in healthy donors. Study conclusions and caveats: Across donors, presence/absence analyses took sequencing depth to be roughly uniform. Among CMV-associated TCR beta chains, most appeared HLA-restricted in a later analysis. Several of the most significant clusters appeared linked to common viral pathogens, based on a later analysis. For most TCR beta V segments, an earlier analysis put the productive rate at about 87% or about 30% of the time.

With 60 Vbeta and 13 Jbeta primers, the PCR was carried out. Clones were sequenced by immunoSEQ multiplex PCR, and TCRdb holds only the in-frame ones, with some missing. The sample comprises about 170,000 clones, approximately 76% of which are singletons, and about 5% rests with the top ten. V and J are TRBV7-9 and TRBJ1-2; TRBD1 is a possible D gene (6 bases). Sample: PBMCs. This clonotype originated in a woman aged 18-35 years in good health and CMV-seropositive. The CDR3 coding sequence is TGTGCCAGCAGCTTTGGGACAAGTGACGCTAACTATGGCTACACCTTC. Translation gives CASSFGTSDANYGYTF.